This T cell receptor beta chain is drawn from a study of cytomegalovirus exposure and HLA in healthy donors. With 60 Vbeta and 13 Jbeta primers, the PCR was carried out. Sequenced by immunoSEQ multiplex PCR; TCRdb stores in-frame clones only, minus some. The table records about 120,000 clones, 55% to 75% of them present only once. The donors gave bone marrow, and they were healthy. At sampling all donors were nominally healthy, likely with unrecorded immune exposures. Germline values: CDR1 MDHEN, CDR2 SYDVKM. V was trimmed by 5 bases and J by 0 bases, leaving 11 bases between them. The CDR3 has 15 amino acids. This clone was recorded a few times.

Sequenced sample: PBMCs. The J gene is TRBJ1-5, the V gene TRBV28; no definite D call. The sequence was collected from a man aged 25 to 45 in good health and CMV-seropositive. The CDR3 DNA sequence: TGTGCCAGCAGTCCCGGAGGTTATAGCAATCAGCCCCAGCATTTT. Its translation is CASSPGGYSNQPQHF. The full variable domain, in which reference TRBV28 and TRBJ1-5 provide the parts outside the CDR3, is DVKVTQSSRYLVKRTGEKVFLECVQDMDHENMFWYRQDPGLGLRLIYFSYDVKMKEKGDIPEGYSVSREKKERFSLILESASTNQTSMYLCASSPGGYSNQPQHFGDGTRLSIL.